This TCR beta chain stems from a study of T cell responses to AZD1222 COVID-19 vaccine. The ends lost 5 bases at V and 6 bases at J; junction bases unmatched: 7. The germline CDR1 and CDR2 sequences are LNHDA and SQIVND (reference sequence). The CDR3 extends over 14 amino acids. Whole-study results and caveats: Spike-specific TCR breadth and depth grew following two AZD1222 doses. White British people made up most donors, females outnumbered males, and clonal diversity was possibly underestimated. Every sample of the repertoires postdated the peak T cell response. Among AZD1222 vaccinees, only 5 or 6 were seropositive at baseline.

Concerning this clone: Its antigen is unidentified.

Assay used: immunoSEQ multiplex PCR; TCRdb lists only in-frame clones, some missing. The sample yields approximately 130,000 clones, 70% to 90% seen once. J is TRBJ1-2 and V is TRBV19; 9 nucleotides line up with TRBD1. Sequencing was performed on peripheral blood, taken 28 days after the second dose of the MenACWY control vaccine. This clonotype originated in an adult who received the MenACWY meningococcal vaccine as a control. DNA of the CDR3: TGTGCCAGTAGTGGAACAGGGGGCGAGGATGGCTACACCTTC. This encodes CASSGTGGEDGYTF. The variable domain in full, completed from reference TRBV19 and TRBJ1-2, reads DGGITQSPKYLFRKEGQNVTLSCEQNLNHDAMYWYRQDPGQGLRLIYYSQIVNDFQKGDIAEGYSVSREKKESFPLTVTSAQKNPTAFYLCASSGTGGEDGYTFGSGTRLTVV.